Below are 2 T cell receptor beta chains sequenced from a single sample in a study of human T cells and chemical hapten exposure. Before extraction, the whole blood was not fractionated, and total RNA was taken from it. Unique molecular identifiers were linked by the library to individual cDNA molecules. MiXCR was run by TCRdb on the reads, yielding one entry per CDR3 protein. The sample includes about 120,000 distinct CDR3 sequences, around 9% of them seen just once. Sequencing was carried out using whole blood. All receptors derive from a human donor in good health. Some clones in this sample may be carry-over from other donors' samples.

The table lists this clonotype with many counts. The genes are TRBV5-5 and TRBJ1-2; D gene unclear. The CDR3 has 13 amino acids. CDR1 and CDR2 (germline): SGHKS, YYEKEE (reference sequence). V was pared by 2 bases and J by 3 bases, with 8 bases between. The CDR3 nucleotides are TGTGCCAGCAGCTTCGACGTAGACTATGGCTACACCTTC. Its protein product is CASSFDVDYGYTF.

This clonotype was counted at least ten times. The chain joins TRBV20-1 to TRBJ2-1; 7 bases are shared with TRBD2. Germline V lookup: CDR1 DFQATT, CDR2 SNEGSKA (reference sequence). This CDR3 has 14 amino acids. Trimming removed 2 bases from V and 3 bases from J; junction bases left unmatched: 4. The CDR3 loop is CSARPRESYNEQFF. The CDR3 DNA reads as TGCAGTGCTAGACCGCGGGAGAGCTACAATGAGCAGTTCTTC.